Presented here are 21 T cell receptor beta chains from one specimen sequenced in a study of blood T cells in healthy people across ages (dated by TCRdb to between 2015 and 2016). The method behind the library was 5' RACE. The second PCR ran for about 6 to 12 cycles and used a J-beta primer mix along with a sample-barcoded 5' primer. TCRdb trimmed the raw reads at Q25, called clones with MiXCR and kept productive beta chains. Entries that share a CDR3 protein sequence are merged under the most common genes and DNA. This sample holds approximately 2,000,000 distinct CDR3 sequences; roughly two fifths were observed only once. The top ten clonotypes cover roughly 24% of the sample. The sample was blood. Source of these receptors: a human donor in good health.

The chain has TRBV20-1 and TRBJ2-3; tentative D call: TRBD2 (6 bases). CDR1 is DFQATT and CDR2 is SNEGSKA in the germline V gene (reference sequence). This CDR3 contains 13 residues. Trimming stripped 6 bases from V and 2 bases from J, with 12 bases between. The CDR3 nucleotides are TGCAGTGCGGGGGGACCGCCCACAGATACGCAGTATTTT. Translated, it gives CSAGGPPTDTQYF.

The chain recombines TRBV29-1 with TRBJ1-5; 8 positions agree with TRBD1. V lost 4 bases to trimming and J lost 6 bases; unmatched junction nucleotides: 8. The CDR3 has 14 amino acids. Germline CDR1 and CDR2: SQVTM and ANQGSEA. CDR3 sequence (DNA): TGCAGCGTTGGGCCAGGGGGCGCCGGTCAGCCCCAGCATTTT. Translation gives CSVGPGGAGQPQHF.

This chain links TRBV2 with TRBJ1-1; D ambiguous. V lost 6 bases to trimming and J lost 0 bases, with 8 bases between them. The CDR3 spans 13 residues. Germline CDR1 is SNHLY and CDR2 is FYNNEI. CDR3 residues: CASRSYMNTEAFF. For the CDR3, the DNA is TGTGCCAGCAGAAGTTACATGAACACTGAAGCTTTCTTT.

In this sample, this clonotype turned up many times. The gene calls are TRBV12-3 or TRBV12-4 and TRBJ1-5, with no clear D. V gave up 6 bases and J gave up 1 base, with 7 bases separating them. The CDR3 consists of 13 residues. In nucleotides, the CDR3 is TGTGCCAGCAGCTTGGCCAGCAATCAGCCCCAGCATTTT. Residues: CASSLASNQPQHF.

This clonotype has just one count. The V and J genes are TRBV29-1 and TRBJ1-1; tentative D call: TRBD1 (6 bases). Germline V lookup: CDR1 SQVTM, CDR2 ANQGSEA. The CDR3 is made up of 14 amino acids. Trimming removed 5 bases from V and 5 bases from J, with 18 bases in between. CDR3 sequence reads: CSVWGHARGTEAFF. The DNA of the CDR3 is TGCAGCGTTTGGGGGCATGCCCGAGGGACTGAAGCTTTCTTT.

This clonotype was seen only a few times. The chain joins TRBV5-1 to TRBJ1-5, with unresolved D. V lost 1 base and J lost 5, with 7 bases in between. Germline assignment: CDR1 SGHRS and CDR2 YFSETQ. CDR3 length: 13 amino acids. The CDR3 is CASSLYVDQPQHF. The DNA for the CDR3 is TGCGCCAGCAGCTTGTATGTGGATCAGCCCCAGCATTTT.

This chain links TRBV2 with TRBJ2-1, with 10 bases aligning to TRBD2. With V trimmed by 4 bases and J by 6 bases, 0 bases remained unmatched. CDR1 is SNHLY and CDR2 is FYNNEI in the germline V gene. The CDR3 sequence is 13 residues long. CDR3 sequence (DNA): TGTGCCAGCAGTGGGACTAGCGGCAATGAGCAGTTCTTC. As protein: CASSGTSGNEQFF.

The chain uses TRBV12-3 or TRBV12-4 and TRBJ1-5; D possibly corresponds to TRBD1 (5 bases). With 5 bases removed from V and 0 bases from J, the gap between germline ends came to 17 bases. CDR3 length: 17 residues. In DNA, the CDR3 is TGTGCCAGCAGTCCCACAACGGGGGGACCTAGCAATCAGCCCCAGCATTTT. Protein sequence: CASSPTTGGPSNQPQHF.

This clonotype was seen a handful of times. The V and J genes are TRBV5-1 and TRBJ1-4, with D maybe TRBD1 (6 bases). This CDR3 has 16 residues. V lost 9 bases and J 5 bases, leaving 23 bases between the germline ends. Germline assignment: CDR1 SGHRS and CDR2 YFSETQ. In DNA, the CDR3 is TGCGCCACGTCACTTCGCCCCCCCGACAGGAATGAAAAACTGTTTTTT. This gives the protein CATSLRPPDRNEKLFF.

In regard to this clonotype: This clone may be a read error of a much larger clone one base away. The rearrangement links TRBV6-5 to TRBJ1-5; a possible D gene is TRBD1 (5 bases). V gave up 0 bases and J gave up 6 bases, with 9 bases separating them. Germline V gene lookup returns CDR1 MNHEY and CDR2 SVGAGI. The CDR3 is made up of 14 amino acids. Here the CDR3 reads CASSYSGDGQPQHF. In DNA, the CDR3 is TGTGCCAGCAGTTACTCAGGGGACGGTCAGCCCCAGCATTTT.

The rearrangement uses TRBV5-1 and TRBJ2-7; TRBD1 is a possible D gene (6 bases). Germline V CDR1 and CDR2: SGHRS, YFSETQ. This CDR3 region has 15 residues. Trimming removed 2 bases at V and 0 bases at J, with 12 bases between. The CDR3, as DNA: TGCGCCAGCAGCTTTGGGGACACGAGCTCCTACGAGCAGTACTTC. Translated: CASSFGDTSSYEQYF.

This clonotype has more than one count but fewer than ten. V gene TRBV29-1 combines with J gene TRBJ2-7; 7 nucleotides align to TRBD2. The J segment lost 5 bases and the V segment lost 3 bases, leaving 10 bases of the junction unmatched. The CDR3 covers 14 residues. Germline-derived CDR1 and CDR2 are SQVTM and ANQGSEA. CDR3 in DNA: TGCAGCGTTGAGGCGAGGAGGGACTACGACGAGCAGTACTTC. Its translation is CSVEARRDYDEQYF.

The chain carries TRBV5-1 and TRBJ1-4; D is undetermined. CDR1 is SGHRS and CDR2 is YFSETQ in the germline V gene. The V end lost 9 bases, the J end lost 3 bases, and 15 bases lay between the germline ends. This CDR3 has 14 residues. CDR3 in amino acids: CATRIGGANEKLFF. The CDR3 DNA reads as TGCGCCACCCGAATAGGAGGAGCTAATGAAAAACTGTTTTTT. The full variable domain, with the rest looked up from reference TRBV5-1 and TRBJ1-4, is KAGVTQTPRYLIKTRGQQVTLSCSPISGHRSVSWYQQTPGQGLQFLFEYFSETQRNKGNFPGRFSGRQFSNSRSEMNVSTLELGDSALYLCATRIGGANEKLFFGSGTQLSVL.

In regard to this clonotype: A read error is possible here, since a much larger clone lies one base away. The chain couples TRBV11-2 to TRBJ2-1; TRBD2 agrees at 10 bases. The J call may be wrong; the DNA end is better matched by TRBJ2-7. This CDR3 contains 15 residues. CDR1 is SGHAT and CDR2 is FQNNGV in the germline V gene. The CDR3 nucleotides are TGTGCCAGCAGCCAACAGCGGGGGGGCTTCAATGAGCAGTACTTC. It is translated as CASSQQRGGFNEQYF.

The rearrangement joins TRBV4-2 to TRBJ2-2; D possibly corresponds to TRBD2 (5 bases). V was shortened by 4 bases and J by 2 bases, with 8 bases between the two germline ends. The CDR3 is made up of 14 amino acids. Germline V gives CDR1 LGHNA, CDR2 YNFKEQ. CDR3 sequence (DNA): TGTGCCAGCAGCCCCCGGGATAACACCGGGGAGCTGTTTTTT. As protein: CASSPRDNTGELFF.

The chain links TRBV7-2 to TRBJ1-2, with TRBD1 identical over 7 bases. This CDR3 contains 16 residues. CDR1 and CDR2 from the germline V gene are SGHTA and FQGNSA. The ends lost 3 bases at V and 2 bases at J; junction bases unmatched: 9. The CDR3 nucleotides read TGTGCCAGCAGCTTCGACAGGGCTACATCCAACTATGGCTACACCTTC. This translates into CASSFDRATSNYGYTF. The full variable domain, its missing parts supplied by reference TRBV7-2 and TRBJ1-2, is GAGVSQSPSNKVTEKGKDVELRCDPISGHTALYWYRQSLGQGLEFLIYFQGNSAPDKSGLPSDRFSAERTGGSVSTLTIQRTQQEDSAVYLCASSFDRATSNYGYTFGSGTRLTVV.

In the case of this clonotype: A junction end diverges from the germline sequence, so it may reflect a read error. This chain connects TRBV29-1 to TRBJ2-7; TRBD1 matches at 8 bases. The CDR3 consists of 16 residues. CDR1 is SQVTM and CDR2 is ANQGSEA in the germline V gene. CDR3 in amino acids: CCVGLPYGTGDYEQYF. The CDR3 nucleotides read TGCTGCGTGGGCCTGCCATATGGGACAGGAGACTACGAGCAGTACTTC.

This clonotype was counted between two and nine times. The chain links TRBV7-4 to TRBJ2-5, with D possibly matching TRBD2 (6 bases). The CDR3 has 18 residues. Trimming took 8 bases from V and 1 from J, leaving 26 bases between them. CDR1 and CDR2 (germline): SGHVT, SQSDAQ. The CDR3 region is CASGLPEGPHPLQETQYF. CDR3 DNA: TGTGCCAGCGGCCTCCCGGAGGGGCCACACCCTCTCCAAGAGACCCAGTACTTC.

This clonotype was seen once. V usage is TRBV7-9 and J usage is TRBJ1-1; D is unresolved. The germline V and J ends were trimmed by 5 bases and 6 bases, with 16 bases remaining between them. The CDR3 is 14 residues long. Germline V gene lookup returns CDR1 SEHNR and CDR2 FQNEAQ (reference sequence). The CDR3 DNA reads TGTGCCAGCAGCCCCTTTGCCGCGGCCGCTGAAGCTTTCTTT. Protein product: CASSPFAAAAEAFF.

This chain links TRBV27 with TRBJ2-7; D possibly matches TRBD1 or TRBD2 (5 bases each). CDR3 length: 15 amino acids. Germline CDR1 is MNHEY and CDR2 is SMNVEV (reference sequence). The V end was cut by 0 bases, the J end by 4 bases, with 13 bases between. CDR3 amino acids: CASSLSRDLWYEQYF. The CDR3 nucleotides are TGTGCCAGCAGTTTATCACGGGACCTCTGGTACGAGCAGTACTTC.

The chain uses TRBV4-3 and TRBJ2-7; weak D call: TRBD2 (5 bases). This CDR3 region has 15 residues. Per germline, CDR1 LGHNA and CDR2 YSLEER. Deletions cut 0 bases from V and 5 bases from J, with 14 bases between. CDR3 protein: CASSQDSGIGNEQYF. The CDR3 region has the DNA TGCGCCAGCAGCCAAGATTCCGGGATCGGGAACGAGCAGTACTTC.